This entry concerns a single TCR beta chain. The target antigen is unknown. PCR used 60 Vbeta primers and 13 Jbeta primers. The repertoire was sequenced with immunoSEQ multiplex PCR; TCRdb's copy has only in-frame clones and lacks some. The sample includes about 140,000 clones, 65% to 80% of them seen just once. This sample is drawn from a study of cytomegalovirus exposure and HLA in healthy donors. General study points: It was likely that a cluster of highly shared sequence variants was a sequencing artifact. Researchers reportedly found TCR beta sequences accurately predicted most subjects' HLA-A and HLA-B alleles. Presence/absence analyses took donor sequencing depth as roughly uniform.

The clonotype comes from a woman aged 25 to 39 in good health and CMV-seronegative. Input material: PBMCs.

The CDR3 loop is CASSQGSGTDTYEQYF. The CDR3 region has the DNA TGTGCCAGCAGCCAGGGGAGCGGGACCGATACCTACGAGCAGTACTTC. The chain recombines TRBV4-2 with TRBJ2-7, with TRBD2 matching 7 bases. Germline V lookup: CDR1 LGHNA, CDR2 YNFKEQ. The CDR3 contains 16 residues. Trimming took 3 bases from V and 2 from J; bases not matched to a gene: 10.